The 19 T cell receptor beta chains below were found in one sample sequenced in a study of cytomegalovirus exposure and HLA in healthy donors. The PCR had 60 Vbeta and 13 Jbeta primers. Profiled with immunoSEQ multiplex PCR; TCRdb holds only in-frame clones, not every one. The table has over 110,000 clones, approximately 82% seen once; the top ten hold roughly 9.7%. Sequenced material: PBMCs. Source of these receptors: a woman between 55 and 75 years old in good health and CMV-seropositive.

The J gene is TRBJ1-2, the V gene TRBV27; the D is unclear. Germline CDR1 is MNHEY and CDR2 is SMNVEV (reference sequence). The germline V and J ends were trimmed by 0 bases and 10 bases, with 12 bases remaining between them. This CDR3 spans 13 amino acids. The CDR3 region has the DNA TGTGCCAGCAGTTTATCCTCAGGCGGGATCTACACCTTC. This translates into CASSLSSGGIYTF.

CDR3 bases: TGTGCCAGCAGCCGACCGGGACAGTCTAATGAAAAACTGTTTTTT. It encodes CASSRPGQSNEKLFF. V and J are TRBV7-2 and TRBJ1-4; the match to TRBD1 covers 7 bases. V gave up 5 bases and J gave up 3 bases; unmatched junction bases: 6. This CDR3 spans 15 amino acids. Germline CDR1 reads SGHTA; CDR2 reads FQGNSA.

V and J are TRBV7-9 and TRBJ1-1; D call uncertain. V was cut by 1 base and J by 6 bases, with 9 bases left in between. The CDR3 loop spans 13 amino acids. CDR1 SEHNR and CDR2 FQNEAQ come from the germline V gene (reference sequence). CDR3 DNA sequence: TGTGCCAGCAGCTTAGTTAAGGAGGCTGAAGCTTTCTTT. Translating gives CASSLVKEAEAFF.

This clone occurred once. The chain uses TRBV2 and TRBJ2-5, with 13 positions matching TRBD2. V gave up 7 bases and J gave up 5 bases; unmatched junction bases: 7. CDR3 size: 15 residues. The germline CDR1 and CDR2 sequences are SNHLY and FYNNEI. The CDR3 coding sequence is TGTGCCAGCAAGGGAGGACTAGCGGGAGTCGAGACCCAGTACTTC. Its translation: CASKGGLAGVETQYF.

This clone was found a few times. This rearrangement joins TRBV27 to TRBJ2-3; 11 bases agree with TRBD2. The CDR3 runs 15 residues. Trimming removed 3 bases from V and 5 bases from J; junction bases left unmatched: 4. Germline assignment: CDR1 MNHEY and CDR2 SMNVEV (reference sequence). In DNA, the CDR3 is TGTGCCAGCAGTTTCACTAGCGGGAGTGGAGATACGCAGTATTTT. It translates to CASSFTSGSGDTQYF.

V gene TRBV9 combines with J gene TRBJ1-2; no clear D gene. Germline CDR1 reads SGDLS; CDR2 reads YYNGEE. Trimming stripped 3 bases from V and 9 bases from J, with 12 bases between. The CDR3 covers 12 residues. DNA for the CDR3: TGTGCCAGCAGCGCCGACGAGGCGTGCTACACCTTC. It is translated as CASSADEACYTF.

The table lists this clone with a few counts. This chain links TRBV7-2 with TRBJ1-2; TRBD1 agrees at 8 bases. Trimming at V came to 3 bases and at J to 3 bases, leaving 0 bases not matched to a gene. Germline-derived CDR1 and CDR2 are SGHTA and FQGNSA. The CDR3 consists of 13 residues. The CDR3 nucleotides are TGTGCCAGCAGCTTGACAGGGGACTATGGCTACACCTTC. Amino acid sequence: CASSLTGDYGYTF.

The rearrangement uses TRBV30 and TRBJ2-1; 9 positions match TRBD2. This CDR3 contains 16 residues. Trimming removed 2 bases from V and 0 bases from J; junction bases left unmatched: 5. The germline gives CDR1 GTSNPN, CDR2 SVGIG (reference sequence). The CDR3 region has the DNA TGTGCCTGGAGTCTAGCGGGAATAACCTCCTACAATGAGCAGTTCTTC. It translates to CAWSLAGITSYNEQFF.

The chain recombines TRBV18 with TRBJ1-1, with 10 bases matching TRBD1. This CDR3 spans 15 amino acids. In germline, CDR1 is KGHSH, CDR2 LQKENI. V lost 4 bases to trimming and J lost 5 bases; unmatched junction nucleotides: 7. The CDR3 reads CASSRPTGGRTEAFF. The CDR3 nucleotides read TGTGCCAGCTCACGTCCGACAGGGGGCCGAACTGAAGCTTTCTTT.

The V gene is TRBV5-1, the J gene TRBJ2-1; no reliable D call. Trimming stripped 7 bases from V and 4 bases from J, with 24 bases between. Germline assignment: CDR1 SGHRS and CDR2 YFSETQ. The CDR3 covers 17 residues. This CDR3 is CASRVGLGGFTYNEQFF. Written as DNA, the CDR3 is TGCGCCAGCCGCGTGGGCCTCGGCGGATTTACATACAATGAGCAGTTCTTC.

This clone occurred a few times. V and J are TRBV5-1 and TRBJ2-7; TRBD1 matches 9 bases. Unmatched junction bases numbered 11, after V lost 2 bases and J lost 2 bases. Germline V gives CDR1 SGHRS, CDR2 YFSETQ. This CDR3 contains 17 residues. CDR3 DNA sequence: TGCGCCAGCAGCTTTCCGGCTCGGGACAGGGAGACCTACGAGCAGTACTTC. The encoded protein is CASSFPARDRETYEQYF.

This clone turned up a few times. The rearrangement uses TRBV4-3 and TRBJ1-1; TRBD1 is a possible D gene (5 bases). The ends were cut back, 0 bases at V and 5 bases at J, with 22 bases in the middle. Germline loops: CDR1 LGHNA, CDR2 YSLEER. This CDR3 region has 18 residues. Here the CDR3 reads CASSQDSLVSGGRTEAFF. CDR3 DNA: TGCGCCAGCAGCCAAGATTCTCTGGTCTCGGGGGGTCGGACTGAAGCTTTCTTT.

The gene calls are TRBV6-5 and TRBJ1-1; TRBD1 matches 10 bases. Germline trimming cut 5 bases from V and 1 base from J; bases unmatched to any gene: 4. Germline assignment: CDR1 MNHEY and CDR2 SVGAGI. This CDR3 is 15 amino acids long. CDR3 nucleotides: TGTGCCAGCAGTCGACAGGGGGCGAGGAACACTGAAGCTTTCTTT. Translated: CASSRQGARNTEAFF.

The sample holds one count of this clone. V is TRBV27 and J is TRBJ2-5; D is perhaps TRBD2 (6 bases). CDR3 size: 14 residues. Deletions cut 6 bases from V and 4 bases from J, with 15 bases between. Germline V lookup: CDR1 MNHEY, CDR2 SMNVEV (reference sequence). The CDR3 DNA reads as TGTGCCAGCAGACGGGAGCTCTTATCAGAGACCCAGTACTTC. Translating gives CASRRELLSETQYF.

The chain joins TRBV19 to TRBJ2-7, with 7 positions matching TRBD1. From germline, CDR1 is LNHDA and CDR2 SQIVND (reference sequence). This CDR3 contains 14 residues. With 6 bases clipped from V and 3 bases from J, the junction kept 8 bases outside the gene matches. The CDR3 region has the DNA TGTGCCAGTAGAGGACAGGCGGAAGGCTACGAGCAGTACTTC. It encodes CASRGQAEGYEQYF. Filled out from reference TRBV19 and TRBJ2-7, the complete variable domain reads DGGITQSPKYLFRKEGQNVTLSCEQNLNHDAMYWYRQDPGQGLRLIYYSQIVNDFQKGDIAEGYSVSREKKESFPLTVTSAQKNPTAFYLCASRGQAEGYEQYFGPGTRLTVT.

This chain connects TRBV6-1 to TRBJ1-2; D may be TRBD1 (5 bases). The germline gives CDR1 MNHNS, CDR2 SASEGT. CDR3 size: 13 residues. V lost 6 bases to trimming and J lost 7 bases, with 15 bases between them. The CDR3 DNA follows: TGTGCCAGCAGAATCTTAGGGGCAGGTGGCTACACCTTC. Its translation: CASRILGAGGYTF.

Comments on this clone: One junction end does not reproduce the germline sequence, and a read error may be involved. Other DNA sequences in the same sample also yield this CDR3. The V and J genes are TRBV7-9 and TRBJ1-1; D perhaps matches TRBD1 (5 bases). Germline V gene data show CDR1 as SEHNR and CDR2 as FQNEAQ (reference sequence). The CDR3 is 13 amino acids. CDR3 region: CASSPDKNTEAFF. CDR3 coding DNA: TGTGCCAGCAGCCCGGACAAGAACACCGAAGCTTTCTTT.

This chain uses TRBV30 with TRBJ2-7; the match to TRBD2 covers 14 bases. Looked up from germline, CDR1 is GTSNPN and CDR2 is SVGIG (reference sequence). The CDR3 contains 15 residues. Losses at the gene ends were 3 bases for V and 0 bases for J; bases not matched to a gene: 1. CDR3 residues: CAWRGTSGSSYEQYF. The CDR3 nucleotides are TGTGCCTGGAGGGGGACTAGCGGGAGCTCCTACGAGCAGTACTTC.

This chain connects TRBV25-1 to TRBJ2-1, with D perhaps matching TRBD2 (6 bases). V dropped 5 bases and J dropped 7 bases, with 21 bases sitting between them. Germline CDR1 is MGHDK and CDR2 is SYGVNS. This CDR3 is built from 16 residues. CDR3 DNA: TGTGCCAGCAGTCCGGCTGGGGCGGCGGGATGGAATGAGCAGTTCTTC. It codes for CASSPAGAAGWNEQFF.